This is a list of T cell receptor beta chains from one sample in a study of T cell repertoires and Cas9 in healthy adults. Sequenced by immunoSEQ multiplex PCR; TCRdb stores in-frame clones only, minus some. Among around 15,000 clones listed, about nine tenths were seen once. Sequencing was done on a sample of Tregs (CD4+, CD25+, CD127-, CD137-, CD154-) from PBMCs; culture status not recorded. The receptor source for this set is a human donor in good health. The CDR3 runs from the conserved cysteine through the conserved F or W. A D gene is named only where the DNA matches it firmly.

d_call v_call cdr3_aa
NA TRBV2 CASSLYEQYF
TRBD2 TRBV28 CASVGGGAIYEQYF
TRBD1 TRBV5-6 CASSLRQGDIDSGNTIYF
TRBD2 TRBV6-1 CASSGGTRLFAKNIQYF
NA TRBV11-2 CASSEVRSTEAFF
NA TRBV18 CASSPLLQGDGEQYF
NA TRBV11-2 CASSLSGNEQFF
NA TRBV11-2 CASSFPPGMNEGKLFF
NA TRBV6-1 CASSVSGGRSNQPQHF
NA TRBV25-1 CASSEWGTTYGYTF
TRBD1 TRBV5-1 CASSGDRGGYTF
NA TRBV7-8 CASSFGQLTDTQYF
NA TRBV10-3 CAIPFPLSSYNSPLHF
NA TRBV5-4 CASSRGRGTGNSPLHF
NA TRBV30 CAWMGAMGMNTEAFF
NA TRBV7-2 CASSLLGGAGPRDSPLHF
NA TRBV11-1 CASSLAVRGYEQYF
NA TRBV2 CASGQDLNGYTF
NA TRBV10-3 CASEEGDTQYF
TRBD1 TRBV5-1 CASSLALGGLTGELFF
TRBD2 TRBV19 CASSPSGPYEQYF
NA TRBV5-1 CASSLVPQNTEAFF
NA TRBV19 CAQSGTFQETQYF
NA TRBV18 CASSPGSGVQYGYTF
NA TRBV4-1 CASSQDAGSAENTEAFF
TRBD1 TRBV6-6 CASTPRRTGAVGKLFF
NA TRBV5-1 CASSLAVGVVATQYF
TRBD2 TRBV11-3 CASSLLGGGAETQYF
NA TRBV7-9 CASSLSREGGYTF
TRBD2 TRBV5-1 CASSKGPASGAGEQYF
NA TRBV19 CASSIRQNNSPLHF
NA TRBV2 CASSPGLAWGEQFF